This T cell receptor (beta chain) derives from a study of naive and memory T cell subsets. Study results and caveats: A few larger clonotypes appeared in naive repertoires, especially CD8, possibly memory cells re-expressing CD45RA. In CD4 and CD8 cells, diversity dropped from naive through EMRA.

This clonotype occurred many times. Its matching antigen is unknown. The beta constant-region primer was an equimolar mix of two oligonucleotides covering TRBC1 and TRBC2. The ligated cDNA underwent four PCR rounds using SP2 and nested alpha and beta constant-region primers. A 12-nucleotide UMI and the SP2 primer were added to the cDNA 3' end by oligonucleotide ligation. TCRdb passed the UMI-ligation and nested PCR reads through MiXCR, listing each CDR3 protein once. The sample consists of over 80,000 distinct CDR3 sequences, around 10% of them appearing once. The CDR3 covers 14 residues. V dropped 4 bases and J dropped 2 bases, with 11 bases sitting between them. Germline-derived CDR1 and CDR2 are SGHAT and FQNNGV. Separate alpha and beta amplification began at the second PCR step. Four subsets defined by CD45RA and CD27 were sorted after CD3, CD4, CD8 and live/dead staining.

The specimen sequenced was naive CD4+ T cells from blood. The sequence was obtained from a human donor in good health. V and J are TRBV11-2 and TRBJ2-5, with D unresolved. The CDR3 DNA sequence: TGTGCCAGCAGCTCAGTTGACGCACAAGAGACCCAGTACTTC. Amino acid sequence: CASSSVDAQETQYF.